The 30 T cell receptor beta chains listed next were all sequenced from one sample in a study of shared clonotypes between healthy human individuals. Clones were sequenced by immunoSEQ multiplex PCR, and TCRdb holds only the in-frame ones, with some missing. The sample contains roughly 1 million clones, under 80% of which appear only once. The specimen was memory CD4+ T cells sorted from blood. Subset specified: CD45RA-negative fraction. These receptors originate from a man aged 18 to 29 in good health.

The genes are TRBV27 and TRBJ2-7; D is undetermined. Germline assignment: CDR1 MNHEY and CDR2 SMNVEV (reference sequence). V lost 6 bases and J lost 2, with 11 bases in between. The CDR3 sequence is 13 residues long. This CDR3 is CASRPLGPYEQYF. CDR3 sequence (DNA): TGTGCCAGCAGGCCACTTGGTCCCTACGAGCAGTACTTC.

The chain combines TRBV9 with TRBJ2-3; D is undetermined. Deletions cut 0 bases from V and 2 bases from J, with 10 bases between. The CDR3 loop spans 15 amino acids. CDR1 is SGDLS, CDR2 YYNGEE, per germline. Written as DNA, the CDR3 is TGTGCCAGCAGCGTAGGGGCCCTGCCCACAGATACGCAGTATTTT. Its translation: CASSVGALPTDTQYF.

The chain is built from TRBV10-1 and TRBJ1-5; D is perhaps TRBD1 (6 bases). The CDR3 has 13 residues. V was clipped by 10 bases and J by 7 bases, with 17 bases between them. CDR1 is WNHNN and CDR2 is SYGVQD in the germline V gene (reference sequence). CDR3 in DNA: TGCGCCACCGACTACAGGGATTGCCAGCCCCAGCATTTT. This encodes CATDYRDCQPQHF.

This clone was picked up a small number of times. The chain has TRBV5-6 and TRBJ1-5; unclear D gene. Germline V lookup: CDR1 SGHDT, CDR2 YYEEEE. CDR3 length: 14 amino acids. V lost 3 bases and J 3 bases, leaving 10 bases between the germline ends. In DNA, the CDR3 is TGTGCCAGCAGCTCCGGACGGCCCAATCAGCCCCAGCATTTT. This gives the protein CASSSGRPNQPQHF. Full variable domain (outside the CDR3, taken from reference TRBV5-6 and TRBJ1-5): DAGVTQSPTHLIKTRGQQVTLRCSPKSGHDTVSWYQQALGQGPQFIFQYYEEEERQRGNFPDRFSGHQFPNYSSELNVNALLLGDSALYLCASSSGRPNQPQHFGDGTRLSIL.

The rearrangement uses TRBV11-2 and TRBJ2-5; TRBD1 matches 10 bases. Gene TRBJ2-7 matches the end of the DNA better, so the J call may be wrong. The V gene's germline CDR1 is SGHAT and CDR2 FQNNGV. The CDR3 is 15 amino acids. CDR3 DNA: TGTGCCAGCAGTATGGGACAGGGGCCGCCCTACGAGCAGTACTTC. It yields the protein CASSMGQGPPYEQYF.

The chain carries TRBV20-1 and TRBJ2-5; D remains unclear. Germline CDR1 DFQATT, CDR2 SNEGSKA (reference sequence). This CDR3 is 11 amino acids long. The V end was cut by 5 bases, the J end by 9 bases, with 13 bases between. As DNA, the CDR3 is TGCAGTGCTTACTCCCCGCCGGCCCAGTACTTC. This gives the protein CSAYSPPAQYF.

V usage is TRBV2 and J usage is TRBJ2-1; 11 positions agree with TRBD2. CDR3 length: 15 amino acids. CDR1 and CDR2 (germline): SNHLY, FYNNEI. Trimming took 5 bases from V and 4 from J; bases not matched to a gene: 4. The CDR3 bases are TGTGCCAGCAGTCCTAGCGGGGGGAGGTACAATGAGCAGTTCTTC. This encodes CASSPSGGRYNEQFF.

This clone came up once. The J gene is TRBJ2-1, the V gene TRBV19; possibly TRBD2 for D (6 bases). With 5 bases removed from V and 5 bases from J, the gap between germline ends came to 19 bases. The germline gives CDR1 LNHDA, CDR2 SQIVND (reference sequence). This CDR3 comprises 16 residues. As DNA, the CDR3 is TGTGCCAGTAGTCCGCTTCTAGCGTCTAGGAACAATGAGCAGTTCTTC. This encodes CASSPLLASRNNEQFF. The full variable domain, with the rest looked up from reference TRBV19 and TRBJ2-1, is DGGITQSPKYLFRKEGQNVTLSCEQNLNHDAMYWYRQDPGQGLRLIYYSQIVNDFQKGDIAEGYSVSREKKESFPLTVTSAQKNPTAFYLCASSPLLASRNNEQFFGPGTRLTVL.

The V and J genes are TRBV15 and TRBJ2-5, with D tentatively TRBD1 (6 bases). The CDR3 is 12 residues long. Trimming left V 5 bases short and J 5 bases short, with 9 bases between. Germline CDR1 LNHNV, CDR2 YYDKDF (reference sequence). The CDR3 loop reads CATSQGLETQYF. The CDR3 nucleotides read TGTGCCACCAGCCAGGGGCTGGAGACCCAGTACTTC.

This clone appeared a few times. The chain joins TRBV19 to TRBJ1-5, with D perhaps TRBD1 (5 bases). The germline V gene encodes CDR1 LNHDA and CDR2 SQIVND (reference sequence). Deletions cut 8 bases from V and 2 bases from J, with 10 bases between. The CDR3 consists of 13 residues. The CDR3 sequence is CASGGWGNQPQHF. In nucleotides, the CDR3 is TGTGCCAGTGGGGGTTGGGGCAATCAGCCCCAGCATTTT.

This chain links TRBV30 with TRBJ2-3; D is unclear. The germline gives CDR1 GTSNPN, CDR2 SVGIG (reference sequence). Between the trimmed V and J ends, which lost 5 bases and 0 bases, there was a span of 12 bases. The CDR3 totals 14 residues. The CDR3 DNA sequence: TGTGCCTGGGACCGGGTCTCTAGCACAGATACGCAGTATTTT. Protein product: CAWDRVSSTDTQYF. Supplemented by reference TRBV30 and TRBJ2-3, the full variable domain reads SQTIHQWPATLVQPVGSPLSLECTVEGTSNPNLYWYRQAAGRGLQLLFYSVGIGQISSEVPQNLSASRPQDRQFILSSKKLLLSDSGFYLCAWDRVSSTDTQYFGPGTRLTVL.

This clone was found a few times. This chain's CDR3 is CASRLQGSGGAEAFF. CDR3 bases: TGTGCCAGCAGATTACAGGGGTCGGGAGGCGCTGAAGCTTTCTTT. This chain joins TRBV6-5 and TRBJ1-1, with 7 bases that match TRBD1. This CDR3 is built from 15 residues. The V gene end was trimmed by 6 bases and the J gene end by 6 bases; junction bases not matched to a gene: 13. Germline loops: CDR1 MNHEY, CDR2 SVGAGI.

This clone was seen only a few times. The V gene is TRBV11-1, the J gene TRBJ2-3; perhaps TRBD2 as D (5 bases). The germline V gene has CDR1 SGHAT and CDR2 FQDESV (reference sequence). V was clipped by 5 bases and J by 5 bases, with 14 bases between them. The CDR3 is made up of 14 amino acids. CDR3 protein: CASSAGSGLDTQYF. The CDR3 DNA follows: TGTGCCAGCAGCGCCGGGTCGGGGTTAGATACGCAGTATTTT.

J is TRBJ2-7 and V is TRBV30; a weak D match, TRBD1 (6 bases). The CDR3 consists of 14 residues. The V gene lost 5 bases and the J gene lost 2 bases, with 16 bases spanning the gap. Germline V gives CDR1 GTSNPN, CDR2 SVGIG (reference sequence). For the CDR3, the DNA is TGTGCCTGGCGTCGGGACACCCAAACCTACGAGCAGTACTTC. Its translation is CAWRRDTQTYEQYF.

The chain carries TRBV5-1 and TRBJ2-1, with TRBD2 identical over 8 bases. The ends lost 8 bases at V and 7 bases at J; junction bases unmatched: 2. The CDR3 is 11 amino acids. The germline gives CDR1 SGHRS, CDR2 YFSETQ. The CDR3 bases are TGCGCCAGTGAGCGGGAGAATGAGCAGTTCTTC. Protein product: CASERENEQFF.

This clone appeared a few times. Within the sample, other DNA sequences also encode this same CDR3. The chain couples TRBV5-1 to TRBJ2-7; D is possibly TRBD1 (6 bases). The CDR3 length is 14 residues. Germline values: CDR1 SGHRS, CDR2 YFSETQ. Trimming stripped 2 bases from V and 0 bases from J, with 9 bases between. In nucleotides, the CDR3 is TGCGCCAGCAGCTTTGACAGGAGCTCCTACGAGCAGTACTTC. Translating gives CASSFDRSSYEQYF.

Only a few counts were recorded for this clone. The CDR3 coding sequence is TGCAGCGTCCCGGGCGGACAGACTGAAGCTTTCTTT. This codes for CSVPGGQTEAFF. V is TRBV29-1 and J is TRBJ1-1, with a possible D match to TRBD1 (6 bases). Germline CDR1 SQVTM, CDR2 ANQGSEA. The CDR3 covers 12 residues. V was pared by 6 bases and J by 5 bases, with 13 bases between.

The rearrangement joins TRBV9 to TRBJ1-1; D gene unclear. The germline V gene encodes CDR1 SGDLS and CDR2 YYNGEE. Trimming cost V 4 bases and J 1 base, with 8 bases left between them. The CDR3 extends over 13 amino acids. The CDR3 sequence: CASSSVENTEAFF. The CDR3 DNA reads TGTGCCAGCAGCTCAGTGGAGAACACTGAAGCTTTCTTT.

V is TRBV5-1 and J is TRBJ1-1; TRBD1 is a possible D gene (6 bases). This CDR3 spans 18 amino acids. Germline loops: CDR1 SGHRS, CDR2 YFSETQ. Trimming removed 8 bases at V and 0 bases at J, with 26 bases between. CDR3 nucleotides: TGCGCCAGTACCCCAATACCCCTTTCGACAGGAATGAACACTGAAGCTTTCTTT. Protein sequence: CASTPIPLSTGMNTEAFF.

This clone was seen a single time. This sequence joins TRBV30 and TRBJ2-1, with TRBD2 identical over 8 bases. The V and J ends lost 0 bases and 5 bases, in that order; junction bases with no gene match: 3. The CDR3 extends over 14 amino acids. CDR1 and CDR2 (germline): GTSNPN, SVGIG (reference sequence). The CDR3 DNA is TGTGCCTGGAGTGTTGGGACTAGAGACAATGAGCAGTTCTTC. It translates to CAWSVGTRDNEQFF. The full variable domain, in which reference TRBV30 and TRBJ2-1 provide the parts outside the CDR3, is SQTIHQWPATLVQPVGSPLSLECTVEGTSNPNLYWYRQAAGRGLQLLFYSVGIGQISSEVPQNLSASRPQDRQFILSSKKLLLSDSGFYLCAWSVGTRDNEQFFGPGTRLTVL.

This chain connects TRBV5-4 to TRBJ2-3, with D possibly being TRBD2 (6 bases). The CDR3 spans 13 residues. V was cut by 4 bases and J by 1 base, with 7 bases left in between. Germline V lookup: CDR1 SGHNT, CDR2 YYREEE (reference sequence). This chain's CDR3 is CASSPGGTDTQYF. The CDR3 DNA reads TGTGCCAGCAGCCCGGGGGGCACAGATACGCAGTATTTT.

V usage is TRBV5-4 and J usage is TRBJ1-1, with D possibly matching TRBD1 (6 bases). There are 17 residues in the CDR3. CDR1 is SGHNT, CDR2 YYREEE, per germline (reference sequence). Trimming stripped 3 bases from V and 1 base from J, with 19 bases between. The CDR3 bases are TGTGCCAGCAGCTCCCCCGACAGGTTCGGGGGGAACACTGAAGCTTTCTTT. This gives the protein CASSSPDRFGGNTEAFF.

The chain combines TRBV10-1 with TRBJ1-1; possibly TRBD1 for D (6 bases). V was shortened by 5 bases and J by 7 bases, with 14 bases between the two germline ends. Germline values: CDR1 WNHNN, CDR2 SYGVQD (reference sequence). The CDR3 sequence is 13 residues long. CDR3 loop: CASSRVKGGEAFF. CDR3 in DNA: TGCGCCAGCAGTCGGGTGAAGGGGGGTGAAGCTTTCTTT.

V and J are TRBV7-2 and TRBJ2-5; tentative D call: TRBD2 (7 bases). Germline V lookup: CDR1 SGHTA, CDR2 FQGNSA. The CDR3 is 14 amino acids. The V gene lost 5 bases and the J gene lost 4 bases, with 14 bases spanning the gap. CDR3 sequence (DNA): TGTGCCAGCAGCGCTGGGGGGGCAGGAGAGACCCAGTACTTC. As protein: CASSAGGAGETQYF.

CDR3 protein: CAMGTADTQYF. As DNA, the CDR3 is TGTGCCATGGGGACCGCGGATACGCAGTATTTT. The chain couples TRBV10-3 to TRBJ2-3; D is perhaps TRBD1 or TRBD2 (5 bases each). The CDR3 contains 11 residues. Trimming pared 9 bases from V and 6 bases from J, leaving 10 bases between. Germline V lookup: CDR1 ENHRY, CDR2 SYGVKD.

The gene calls are TRBV19 and TRBJ1-6; TRBD1 matches at 9 bases. Germline trimming cut 1 base from V and 11 bases from J; bases unmatched to any gene: 12. The germline V gene encodes CDR1 LNHDA and CDR2 SQIVND (reference sequence). The CDR3 runs 17 residues. The CDR3 sequence: CASSIVPPGQGGTPLHF. Here the CDR3 DNA reads TGTGCCAGTAGTATAGTGCCCCCGGGACAGGGTGGTACACCCCTCCACTTT.

A single count supports this clone. The genes are TRBV5-1 and TRBJ1-1; 7 bases agree with TRBD1. V lost 0 bases to trimming and J lost 0 bases; unmatched junction nucleotides: 5. CDR1 SGHRS and CDR2 YFSETQ come from the germline V gene. CDR3 length equals 16 residues. CDR3 protein: CASSLVSGGMNTEAFF. Written as DNA, the CDR3 is TGCGCCAGCAGCTTGGTGTCAGGGGGGATGAACACTGAAGCTTTCTTT.

In its sample, this clone was seen many times. The chain is built from TRBV19 and TRBJ1-2; 7 bases are a match to TRBD1. V trimming: 4 bases; J trimming: 3 bases; junction bases outside the gene matches: 11. CDR1 and CDR2 (germline): LNHDA, SQIVND (reference sequence). The CDR3 covers 16 residues. The DNA for the CDR3 is TGTGCCAGTAGTACCGCCGCCACAGGGGCCTACTATGGCTACACCTTC. It specifies CASSTAATGAYYGYTF.

The genes are TRBV23-1 and TRBJ1-2; a weak D match, TRBD1 (5 bases). TRBV23-1 is flagged as an ORF with uncertain function. This CDR3 spans 15 amino acids. Trimming left V 4 bases short and J 4 bases short, with 16 bases between. The CDR3 region is CASSPQRDVFYGYTF. The DNA for the CDR3 is TGCGCCAGCAGTCCCCAGAGGGACGTGTTCTATGGCTACACCTTC.

The chain combines TRBV5-5 with TRBJ1-2; D uncertain. V gave up 2 bases and J gave up 0 bases, with 5 bases separating them. Germline CDR1 reads SGHKS; CDR2 reads YYEKEE (reference sequence). The CDR3 is made up of 13 amino acids. The CDR3 spells CASSFAPNYGYTF. DNA of the CDR3: TGTGCCAGCAGCTTCGCCCCTAACTATGGCTACACCTTC.